The following is a TCR beta chain sequence with its context. The data originate from a study of blood T cell repertoires in COVID-19. Germline loops: CDR1 ENHRY, CDR2 SYGVKD. V lost 6 bases and J lost 0; bases outside the gene matches: 4. This CDR3 comprises 14 residues. Assay used: immunoSEQ multiplex PCR; TCRdb lists only in-frame clones, some missing. The table lists about 160,000 clones, roughly 80% of them singletons. Sequencing was carried out using PBMCs or T cells enriched from blood (not recorded which). The rearrangement links TRBV10-3 to TRBJ1-1, with 7 nucleotides matching TRBD1. This TCR was sampled from a woman in her sixties who had recovered from COVID-19. CDR3 sequence reads: CAISRQGLNTEAFF. Here the CDR3 DNA reads TGTGCCATCAGCCGACAGGGCCTGAACACTGAAGCTTTCTTT.